This T cell receptor (beta chain) is drawn from a study of blood T cell repertoires in COVID-19. Study at large: The samples span acute and convalescent COVID-19 from the United States, Italy and Spain.

The assay was immunoSEQ multiplex PCR, and TCRdb's table has in-frame clones only and misses some. The data contain approximately 64,000 clones, 81% of them singletons. Germline loops: CDR1 LNHDA, CDR2 SQIVND (reference sequence). Germline trimming cut 5 bases from V and 3 bases from J; bases unmatched to any gene: 11. The CDR3 runs to 16 residues. The chain couples TRBV19 to TRBJ2-3; 7 bases fit TRBD2. Sequencing input: peripheral blood. The receptor comes from a woman in her seventies with acute or convalescent COVID-19. The CDR3 bases are TGTGCCAGTAGTGGGGGGGAGGGCCTGAAAACAGATACGCAGTATTTT. As protein: CASSGGEGLKTDTQYF.